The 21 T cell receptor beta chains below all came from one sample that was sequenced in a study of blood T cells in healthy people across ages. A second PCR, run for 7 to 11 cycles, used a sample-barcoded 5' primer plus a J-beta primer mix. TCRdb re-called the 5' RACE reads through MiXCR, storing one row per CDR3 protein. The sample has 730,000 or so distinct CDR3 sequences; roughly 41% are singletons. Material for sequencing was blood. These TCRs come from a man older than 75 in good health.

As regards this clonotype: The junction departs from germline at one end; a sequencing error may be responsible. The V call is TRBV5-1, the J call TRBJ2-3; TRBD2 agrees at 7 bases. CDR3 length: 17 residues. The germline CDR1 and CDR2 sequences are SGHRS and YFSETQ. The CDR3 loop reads CTSSLAGTGGGTDTQYF. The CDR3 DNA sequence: TGCACCAGCAGCTTGGCGGGGACGGGGGGTGGCACAGATACGCAGTATTTT.

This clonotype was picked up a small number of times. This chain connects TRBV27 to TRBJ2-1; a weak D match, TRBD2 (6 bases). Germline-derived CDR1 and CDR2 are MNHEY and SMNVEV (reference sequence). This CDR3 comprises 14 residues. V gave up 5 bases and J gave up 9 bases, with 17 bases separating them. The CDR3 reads CASSPAGSAGEQFF. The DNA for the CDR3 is TGTGCCAGCAGTCCGGCCGGGAGTGCGGGTGAGCAGTTCTTC.

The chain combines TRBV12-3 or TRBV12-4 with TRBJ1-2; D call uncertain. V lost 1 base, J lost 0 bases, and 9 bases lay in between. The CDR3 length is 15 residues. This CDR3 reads CASSLDGEANYGYTF. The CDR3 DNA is TGTGCCAGCAGTTTAGATGGGGAAGCTAACTATGGCTACACCTTC.

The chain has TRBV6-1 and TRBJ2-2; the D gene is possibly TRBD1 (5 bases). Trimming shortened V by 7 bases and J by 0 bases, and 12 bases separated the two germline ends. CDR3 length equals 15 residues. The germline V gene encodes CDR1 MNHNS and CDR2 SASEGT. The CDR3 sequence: CASKTWGPNTGELFF. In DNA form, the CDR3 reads TGTGCCAGCAAGACGTGGGGCCCGAACACCGGGGAGCTGTTTTTT.

CDR3 nucleotides: TGTGCCAGCAGCTCCCAGGGGGATTCACCCCTCCACTTT. The encoded protein is CASSSQGDSPLHF. V usage is TRBV7-2 and J usage is TRBJ1-6; 7 nucleotides line up with TRBD1. J lost 8 bases, V lost 4 bases, and 2 bases had no gene match. CDR1 and CDR2 (germline): SGHTA, FQGNSA. The CDR3 consists of 13 residues.

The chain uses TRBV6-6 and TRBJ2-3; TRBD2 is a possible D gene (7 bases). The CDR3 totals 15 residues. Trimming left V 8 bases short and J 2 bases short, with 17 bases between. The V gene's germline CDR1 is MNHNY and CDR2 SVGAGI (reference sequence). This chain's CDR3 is CASGRGGRPTDTQYF. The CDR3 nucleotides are TGTGCCAGCGGGAGGGGGGGGCGACCCACAGATACGCAGTATTTT.

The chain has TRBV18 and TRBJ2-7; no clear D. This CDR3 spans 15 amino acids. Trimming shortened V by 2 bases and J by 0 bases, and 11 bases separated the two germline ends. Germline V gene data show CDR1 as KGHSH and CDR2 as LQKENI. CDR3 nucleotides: TGTGCCAGCTCACCAAGGGAAGTTTCCTCCTACGAGCAGTACTTC. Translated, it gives CASSPREVSSYEQYF.

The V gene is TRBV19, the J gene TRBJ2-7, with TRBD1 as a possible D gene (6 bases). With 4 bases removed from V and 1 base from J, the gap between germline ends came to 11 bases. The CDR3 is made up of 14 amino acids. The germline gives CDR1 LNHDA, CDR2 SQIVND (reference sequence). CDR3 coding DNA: TGTGCCAGTAGTAGGACAGATCCATCCTACGAGCAGTACTTC. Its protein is CASSRTDPSYEQYF.

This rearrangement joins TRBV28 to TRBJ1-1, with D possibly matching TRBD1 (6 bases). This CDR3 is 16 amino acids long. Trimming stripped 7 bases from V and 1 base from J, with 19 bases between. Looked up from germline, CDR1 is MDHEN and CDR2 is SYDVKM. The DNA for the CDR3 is TGTGCCAGCACCCTTATTAGGGGGGGGGCGAACACTGAAGCTTTCTTT. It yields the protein CASTLIRGGANTEAFF. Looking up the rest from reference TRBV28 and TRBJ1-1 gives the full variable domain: DVKVTQSSRYLVKRTGEKVFLECVQDMDHENMFWYRQDPGLGLRLIYFSYDVKMKEKGDIPEGYSVSREKKERFSLILESASTNQTSMYLCASTLIRGGANTEAFFGQGTRLTVV.

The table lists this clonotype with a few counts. Written as DNA, the CDR3 is TGTGCCAGCAGCTTATGGGCGGGTCAAAATTCACCCCTCCACTTT. Translation gives CASSLWAGQNSPLHF. This rearrangement joins TRBV7-2 to TRBJ1-6, with no clear D. V was pared by 2 bases and J by 7 bases, with 12 bases between. The CDR3 extends over 15 amino acids. The germline V gene encodes CDR1 SGHTA and CDR2 FQGNSA.

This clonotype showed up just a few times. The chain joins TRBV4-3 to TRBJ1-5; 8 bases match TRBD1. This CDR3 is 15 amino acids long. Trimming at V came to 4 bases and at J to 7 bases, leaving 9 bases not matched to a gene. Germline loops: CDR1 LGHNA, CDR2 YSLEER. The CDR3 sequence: CASSRTGRVEQPQHF. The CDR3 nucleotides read TGCGCCAGCAGCCGGACAGGGAGGGTAGAGCAGCCCCAGCATTTT.

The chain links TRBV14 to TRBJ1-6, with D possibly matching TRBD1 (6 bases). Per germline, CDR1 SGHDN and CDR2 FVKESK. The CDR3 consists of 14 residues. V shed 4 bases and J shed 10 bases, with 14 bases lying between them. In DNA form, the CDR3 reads TGTGCCAGCAGCCCTACTCGGACAGCCTCACCCCTCCACTTT. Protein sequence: CASSPTRTASPLHF.

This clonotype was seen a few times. The CDR3 sequence: CSAPTTYSRETQYF. DNA for the CDR3: TGCAGTGCACCGACTACCTATAGTCGAGAGACCCAGTACTTC. V usage is TRBV20-1 and J usage is TRBJ2-5; D might be TRBD2 (5 bases). This CDR3 region has 14 residues. The V end was cut by 6 bases, the J end by 4 bases, with 18 bases between. From germline, CDR1 is DFQATT and CDR2 SNEGSKA (reference sequence).

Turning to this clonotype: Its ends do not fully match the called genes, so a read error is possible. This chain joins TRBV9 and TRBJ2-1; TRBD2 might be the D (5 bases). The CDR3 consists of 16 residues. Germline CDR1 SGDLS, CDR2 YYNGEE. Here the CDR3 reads CVSSPQARTGYNEQFF. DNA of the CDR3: TGTGTCAGCAGCCCACAAGCTCGGACTGGATACAATGAGCAGTTCTTC.

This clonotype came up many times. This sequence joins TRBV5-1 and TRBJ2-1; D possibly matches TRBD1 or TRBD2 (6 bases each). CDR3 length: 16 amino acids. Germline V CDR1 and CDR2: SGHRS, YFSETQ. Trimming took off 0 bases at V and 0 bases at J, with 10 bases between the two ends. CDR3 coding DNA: TGCGCCAGCAGCTTGGTAGGGGGAGGCTCCTACAATGAGCAGTTCTTC. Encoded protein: CASSLVGGGSYNEQFF.

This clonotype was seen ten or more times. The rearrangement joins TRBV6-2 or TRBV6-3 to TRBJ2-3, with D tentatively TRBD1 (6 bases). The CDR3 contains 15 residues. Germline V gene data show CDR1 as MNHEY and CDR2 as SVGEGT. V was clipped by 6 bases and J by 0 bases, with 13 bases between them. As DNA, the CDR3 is TGTGCCAGCAGACCAAACAGGGTTAGCACAGATACGCAGTATTTT. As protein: CASRPNRVSTDTQYF.

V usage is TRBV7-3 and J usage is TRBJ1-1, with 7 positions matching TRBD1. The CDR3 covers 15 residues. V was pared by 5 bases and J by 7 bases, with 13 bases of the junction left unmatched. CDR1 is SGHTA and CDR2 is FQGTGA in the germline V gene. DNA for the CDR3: TGTGCCAGCAGCCCCCAGGAGGGGGCGGTCGATGAAGCTTTCTTT. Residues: CASSPQEGAVDEAFF.

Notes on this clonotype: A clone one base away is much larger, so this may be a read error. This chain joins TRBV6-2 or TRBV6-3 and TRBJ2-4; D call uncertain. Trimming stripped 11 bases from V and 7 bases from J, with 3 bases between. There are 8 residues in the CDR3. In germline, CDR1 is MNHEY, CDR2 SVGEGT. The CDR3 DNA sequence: TGTGCCGCCAACATTCAGTACTTC. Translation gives CAANIQYF.

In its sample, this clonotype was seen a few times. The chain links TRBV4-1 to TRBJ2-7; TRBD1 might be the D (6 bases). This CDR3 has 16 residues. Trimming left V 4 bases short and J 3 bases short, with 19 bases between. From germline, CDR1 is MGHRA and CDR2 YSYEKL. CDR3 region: CASSPPTGTQNYEQYF. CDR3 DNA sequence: TGCGCCAGCAGCCCACCTACCGGGACACAGAACTACGAGCAGTACTTC.

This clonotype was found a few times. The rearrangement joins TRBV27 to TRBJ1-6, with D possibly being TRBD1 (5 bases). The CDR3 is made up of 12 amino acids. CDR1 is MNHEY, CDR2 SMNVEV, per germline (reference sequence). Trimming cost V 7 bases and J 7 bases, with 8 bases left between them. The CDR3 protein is CASTDSNSPLHF. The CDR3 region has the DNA TGTGCCAGCACCGACAGCAATTCACCCCTCCACTTT.

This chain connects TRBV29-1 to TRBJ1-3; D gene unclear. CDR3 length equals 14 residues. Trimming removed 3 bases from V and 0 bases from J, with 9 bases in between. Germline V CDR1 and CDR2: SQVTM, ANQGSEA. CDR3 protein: CSVEKGISGNTIYF. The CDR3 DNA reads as TGCAGCGTTGAGAAAGGGATCTCTGGAAACACCATATATTTT.